This TCR beta chain was recorded in a study of radiation and T cells in renal cell carcinoma. Study results and caveats: Only small tumor regions of around 1.1 g were sampled. Compared with controls, irradiated tumors had more, larger dominant CDR3 motifs. In nephrectomy-only tumors, top 100 clonotypes averaged roughly 45%, versus around 54% irradiated.

The treatment is: treatment-naive control, cytoreductive nephrectomy. Sequenced control tumors were from about 10 males and several females, median age roughly 60. A word on this clone: Antigen: not known.

The CDR3 is made up of 13 amino acids. TCRdb keeps only in-frame clones here, not all; method: immunoSEQ multiplex PCR. The sample lists approximately 16,000 clones; approximately 58% were seen once. The rearrangement uses TRBV21-1 and TRBJ1-1. TRBV21-1 is flagged as a pseudogene. The input for sequencing was tumor tissue, taken from a patient whose treatment was nephrectomy without radiotherapy. This TCR derives from a middle-aged man with renal cell carcinoma. DNA of the CDR3: TGTGCCAGCAGTGACGGGGGGAACACTGAAGCTTTCTTT. It translates to CASSDGGNTEAFF.